This TCR beta chain was documented in a study of blood T cell repertoires in COVID-19. The count of this clone is one. The assay was immunoSEQ multiplex PCR, and TCRdb's table has in-frame clones only and misses some. The table records 90,000 to 140,000 clones, 81% of them present only once. From germline, CDR1 is SGHTA and CDR2 FQGNSA. The CDR3 contains 16 residues. V was pared by 0 bases and J by 3 bases, with 15 bases between. The chain links TRBV7-2 to TRBJ2-7; weak D call: TRBD1 (6 bases). Sequences were obtained from peripheral blood. This TCR came from a man older than 75 with acute or convalescent COVID-19. DNA for the CDR3: TGTGCCAGCAGCTTAGCGTCAGGGGATCCCCTCTACGAGCAGTACTTC. This translates into CASSLASGDPLYEQYF.